The present T cell receptor (beta chain) was sequenced within a study of CD8+ T cells in alopecia areata. The overall study: Treated patients received oral tofacitinib, 5 to 10 mg twice daily. Tofacitinib ran for 6 to 18 months before 6 months off drug. General study findings and limits: Scalp clonality decreased significantly with tofacitinib, and so did expanded CD8+ clones among the top 100. It was lesional scalp, especially alopecia totalis/universalis, that showed higher clonality than normal scalp.

Described treatment: oral pan-JAK inhibitor, 5-10 mg twice daily. CDR3 length: 15 amino acids. In germline, CDR1 is LNHNV, CDR2 YYDKDF (reference sequence). V gave up 8 bases and J gave up 0 bases, with 16 bases separating them. TCR sequencing used cDNA made by reverse transcription of extracted RNA. The assay was immunoSEQ multiplex PCR, and TCRdb's table has in-frame clones only and misses some. The data show roughly 190,000 clones, with over 55% seen just once and approximately 0.93% held by the top ten. As concerns this clone: The antigen remains unidentified.

The sequence came from a human donor with alopecia areata. Sequencing used CD4+ T cells sorted from blood, obtained at week 24, from a patient treated with tofacitinib. This chain connects TRBV15 to TRBJ1-2; D not certain. The CDR3 nucleotides are TGTGCCACCTCAAGCGCTGAAAGAGCTAACTATGGCTACACCTTC. Residues: CATSSAERANYGYTF.